This record covers a single TCR beta chain. Its antigen is as yet unknown. Looked up from germline, CDR1 is MGHRA and CDR2 is YSYEKL. The ends lost 5 bases at V and 7 bases at J; junction bases unmatched: 3. The CDR3 spans 14 residues. This record belongs to a study of cytomegalovirus exposure and HLA in healthy donors. Broader study findings: A later analysis linked a missense variant in DCLRE1C to the trimming of TCR beta V and J genes.

The PCR employed 60 Vbeta primers together with 13 Jbeta primers. This table comes from immunoSEQ multiplex PCR, and its TCRdb copy is limited to in-frame clones, with some not included. The sample consists of under 110,000 clones, roughly 74% of them appearing once. This receptor was taken from a man aged 40-49 years in good health and CMV-seronegative. Sequencing was done on a sample of PBMCs. The chain has TRBV4-1 and TRBJ2-3; 13 nucleotides align to TRBD2. CDR3 region: CASSTSGGVNTQYF. CDR3 DNA: TGCGCCAGCAGCACTAGCGGGGGGGTGAATACGCAGTATTTT.